The 6 T cell receptor beta chains presented below share a single source sample, sequenced in a study of CD8 T cells in Susac syndrome. RNA totalling about 0.45 to 1 ug underwent reverse transcription with random hexamers. Using its own MiXCR run on the immunoSEQ multiplex PCR reads, TCRdb lists one record per CDR3 protein. The sample has approximately 190,000 distinct CDR3 sequences, 90% to 96% seen once; the top ten hold 0.098%. The sequencing sample was made of CD4+ T cells from PBMCs. These receptors all come from a human donor with Susac syndrome.

CDR3 bases: TGTGCCAGCAGTGTTGCAGGGGGAAACACCATATATTTT. This encodes CASSVAGGNTIYF. The chain joins TRBV25-1 to TRBJ1-3, with a weak D call TRBD1 (5 bases). V gave up 4 bases and J gave up 4 bases, with 8 bases separating them. Per germline, CDR1 MGHDK and CDR2 SYGVNS. CDR3 length: 13 amino acids.

This clonotype was counted a single time. This rearrangement joins TRBV30 to TRBJ1-2; maybe TRBD1 (5 bases). The germline V and J ends were trimmed by 6 bases and 6 bases, with 23 bases remaining between them. This CDR3 has 15 residues. The germline CDR1 and CDR2 sequences are GTSNPN and SVGIG (reference sequence). CDR3 region: CACRTRASSPNGYTF. CDR3 coding DNA: TGTGCCTGTCGTACCAGGGCGTCGTCTCCTAATGGCTACACCTTC. Drawing the rest from reference TRBV30 and TRBJ1-2, the complete variable domain is SQTIHQWPATLVQPVGSPLSLECTVEGTSNPNLYWYRQAAGRGLQLLFYSVGIGQISSEVPQNLSASRPQDRQFILSSKKLLLSDSGFYLCACRTRASSPNGYTFGSGTRLTVV.

The chain couples TRBV11-2 to TRBJ2-6; maybe TRBD2 (6 bases). Germline values: CDR1 SGHAT, CDR2 FQNNGV. Trimming left V 6 bases short and J 0 bases short, with 9 bases between. This CDR3 comprises 15 residues. As DNA, the CDR3 is TGTGCCAGCAGTTGGGGGGTCTCTGGGGCCAACGTCCTGACTTTC. Its translation is CASSWGVSGANVLTF.

The chain combines TRBV20-1 with TRBJ2-7, with 7 bases aligning to TRBD1. The CDR3 has 12 residues. CDR1 DFQATT and CDR2 SNEGSKA come from the germline V gene (reference sequence). J was trimmed by 3 bases and V by 5 bases; bases with no gene match: 4. CDR3: CSAPGQDYEQYF. The CDR3 nucleotides are TGCAGTGCTCCCGGACAGGACTACGAGCAGTACTTC.

The V call is TRBV5-1, the J call TRBJ1-6; D may be TRBD1 (6 bases). The CDR3 loop spans 15 amino acids. Trimming pared 4 bases from V and 4 bases from J, leaving 12 bases between. The germline V gene encodes CDR1 SGHRS and CDR2 YFSETQ. CDR3 DNA sequence: TGCGCCAGCAGCATTTCGGACAGTTATAATTCACCCCTCCACTTT. It specifies CASSISDSYNSPLHF.

The chain has TRBV30 and TRBJ1-3, with no clear D. This CDR3 is built from 10 residues. Germline CDR1 and CDR2: GTSNPN and SVGIG (reference sequence). Between the trimmed V and J ends, which lost 5 bases and 10 bases, there was a span of 9 bases. CDR3 loop: CAWGDWTIYF. The CDR3 nucleotides are TGTGCCTGGGGTGATTGGACCATATATTTT.